A selection of T cell receptor beta chains follows, all from one sample in a study of blood T cell repertoires in COVID-19. Assay used: immunoSEQ multiplex PCR; TCRdb lists only in-frame clones, some missing. The data contain more than 85,000 clones, around nine tenths of them singletons. Sequences were obtained from peripheral blood. These receptors came from a human donor with COVID-19, enrolled during active disease. The donor label of this sample is uncertain. Both conserved end residues are part of each CDR3. The D gene is left open where the match is weak. Expanded clones are given a class, and other clones once, few, many or no size at all.

j_call d_call clone_size v_call cdr3_nt cdr3_aa
TRBJ2-2 TRBD1 . TRBV5-1 TGCGCCAGCAGCTTGGGCTATACAGGGACAGACACCGGGGAGCTGTTTTTT CASSLGYTGTDTGELFF
TRBJ1-2 TRBD1 . TRBV5-1 TGCGCCAGCAGCTTGGACAGGGGGTATGGCTACACCTTC CASSLDRGYGYTF
TRBJ2-1 . few TRBV3-1/TRBV3-2 TGTGCCAGCAGCCAAGATCTGTACAGGGCAGATGAGCAGTTCTTC CASSQDLYRADEQFF
TRBJ2-1 TRBD2 . TRBV3-1/TRBV3-2 TGTGCCAGCAGCCAAGATGTAGCGGGGGCCCTGCTCTTC CASSQDVAGALLF
TRBJ1-4 . . TRBV5-1 TGCGCCAGCAGCTCCGGGGGGAGTCAGGCGAGGGGTGAAAAACTGTTTTTT CASSSGGSQARGEKLFF
TRBJ1-2 . . TRBV28 TGTGCCAGCAGTAAATTCCGTGGCTACACCTTC CASSKFRGYTF
TRBJ1-2 TRBD1 . TRBV3-1/TRBV3-2 TGTGCCAGCAGCCCGCTGGACAGGGGAGGGACCTATGGCTACACCTTC CASSPLDRGGTYGYTF
TRBJ1-2 . . TRBV7-2 TGTGCCAGCAGCTTAGGAGGGTCGGGGATTCATTCTGGCTACACCTTC CASSLGGSGIHSGYTF
TRBJ1-5 . once TRBV3-1/TRBV3-2 TGTGCCAGCAGCCACGGAGATGGCAATCAGCCCCAGCATTTT CASSHGDGNQPQHF
TRBJ1-2 TRBD1 . TRBV9 TGTGCCAGCAGCGTACAAACAGGGGGAAACTATGGCTACACCTTC CASSVQTGGNYGYTF
TRBJ2-3 TRBD2 . TRBV5-1 TGCGCCAGCAGCGCCGGACGACTAGCGGGGGCCCTGGTGGATACGCAGTATTTT CASSAGRLAGALVDTQYF
TRBJ1-4 . . TRBV13 TGTGCCAGCAGCGTCCGGGACACAAGGACAACTAATGAAAAACTGTTTTTT CASSVRDTRTTNEKLFF
TRBJ1-1 . . TRBV3-1/TRBV3-2 TGTGCCAGCAGCCCAAGGGGGAACACTGAAGCTTTCTTT CASSPRGNTEAFF
TRBJ2-3 . . TRBV2 TGTGCCAGCAGTCTAGCCGGGGATACGCAGTATTTT CASSLAGDTQYF
TRBJ1-3 TRBD1 few TRBV7-2 TGTGCCAGCAGCCCACACACAGGGGGCTTTGGAAACACCATATATTTT CASSPHTGGFGNTIYF
TRBJ2-1 . . TRBV5-4 TGTGCCAGCAGCTTGCTACAAGTCAGGCTCTACAATGAGCAGTTCTTC CASSLLQVRLYNEQFF
TRBJ2-7 . . TRBV7-9 TGTGCCAGCAGCTTCAAAGACACCTGGGAGCAGTACTTC CASSFKDTWEQYF
TRBJ2-3 . . TRBV9 TGTGCCAGCAGCGTAGGGGTCAGGGAAGATACGCAGTATTTT CASSVGVREDTQYF
TRBJ2-7 . . TRBV7-9 TGTGCCAGCAGCTTAGGAAGCTCCCTGGTATACGAGCAGTACTTC CASSLGSSLVYEQYF
TRBJ2-2 . . TRBV18 TGTGCCAGCTCACCCGGTCCGGTGAACACCGGGGAGCTGTTTTTT CASSPGPVNTGELFF
TRBJ2-1 TRBD2 . TRBV24-1 TGTGCCACCAGTGATCCCAAGCGGGGGGGCTTCAATGAGCAGTTCTTC CATSDPKRGGFNEQFF
TRBJ1-1 TRBD1 . TRBV12-3/TRBV12-4 TGTGCCAGCAGGGGGACAGGGGAAGAAGCTTTCTTT CASRGTGEEAFF
TRBJ1-1 . . TRBV6-1 TGTGCCAGCAGTGATGGGGCAGGGGCGAACACTGAAGCTTTCTTT CASSDGAGANTEAFF
TRBJ1-1 . . TRBV7-3 TGTGCCAGCAGCGCAGATGGCAGAACTGAAGCTTTCTTT CASSADGRTEAFF
TRBJ2-1 . . TRBV6-5 TGTGCCAGCAGTTACTCACCCGGGTCCAATGAGCAGTTCTTC CASSYSPGSNEQFF
TRBJ1-6 TRBD1 once TRBV19 TGTGCCAGTACCCGACAGGGTATTAATTCACCCCTCCACTTT CASTRQGINSPLHF
TRBJ2-1 . . TRBV4-1 TGCGCCAGCAGCCAAGGGGGGGTCAGCTACAATGAGCAGTTCTTC CASSQGGVSYNEQFF
TRBJ1-1 . few TRBV10-3 TGTGCCATCAGCGAGGGACGGGAAACCACTGAAGCTTTCTTT CAISEGRETTEAFF
TRBJ1-2 . once TRBV7-2 TGTGCCAGCAGCAAGGGGGGGCTCGGCTATGGCTACACCTTC CASSKGGLGYGYTF
TRBJ2-1 TRBD2 . TRBV5-1 TGCGCCAGCTCCCACCCGCGGCGGGAGGGGAGCTCCTACAATGAGCAGTTCTTC CASSHPRREGSSYNEQFF
TRBJ2-7 TRBD1 . TRBV10-3 TGTGCCTCCCACCGGGACAGGGACGACGAGCAGTACTTC CASHRDRDDEQYF
TRBJ2-7 TRBD2 . TRBV3-1/TRBV3-2 TGTGCCAGCAGCCAAGGAGTAGCGGGAATCTACGAGCAGTACTTC CASSQGVAGIYEQYF
TRBJ1-4 TRBD1 few TRBV19 TGTGCCAGTAGTATACAGGGGGCGGATGAAAAACTGTTTTTT CASSIQGADEKLFF
TRBJ2-3 . . TRBV4-2 TGTGCCAGCAGCCAAGACCGTGGGGGGAGGGATACGCAGTATTTT CASSQDRGGRDTQYF
TRBJ2-7 TRBD1 . TRBV19 TGTGCCAGTAGGAAAGCCGGGACAGGCATCTGGGAGCAGTACTTC CASRKAGTGIWEQYF
TRBJ1-1 TRBD1 . TRBV4-1 TGCGCCAGCAGCCATAAGCAGGGGGCTTACACTGAAGCTTTCTTT CASSHKQGAYTEAFF
TRBJ2-3 TRBD1 few TRBV7-9 TGTGCCAGCAGCCAGGGGGCTTGGGATACGCAGTATTTT CASSQGAWDTQYF
TRBJ1-6 . . TRBV6-6 TGTGCCAGCGGTCCCGCTAATAATTCACCCCTCCACTTT CASGPANNSPLHF
TRBJ1-5 TRBD1 once TRBV6-6 TGTGCCAGCAGTGAGGGGACAGGGGTCAATCAGCCCCAGCATTTT CASSEGTGVNQPQHF
TRBJ1-1 TRBD1 few TRBV5-4 TGTGCCAGCAGTTGGGACAGGGGGCTGGGCACTGAAGCTTTCTTT CASSWDRGLGTEAFF
TRBJ2-3 . . TRBV18 TGTGCCAGCTCACCATCGTCCGAGCATCTGAATACGCAGTATTTT CASSPSSEHLNTQYF
TRBJ2-3 . . TRBV7-9 TGTGCCAGCAGCCTACACCCTGAGGGTCTCGCGGGGACAGATACGCAGTATTTT CASSLHPEGLAGTDTQYF
TRBJ1-3 . . TRBV12-3/TRBV12-4 TGTGCCAGCACCAATCTAGGAGGAAACACCATATATTTT CASTNLGGNTIYF
TRBJ1-3 TRBD1 . TRBV28 TGTGCCAGCAGTGTCGACAGGGAGGACACCATATATTTT CASSVDREDTIYF
TRBJ2-3 . few TRBV2 TGTGCCAGCAGAGCACTAGCCCTTCAAATCACAGATACGCAGTATTTT CASRALALQITDTQYF